Listed below are T cell receptor beta chains from one sample, sequenced in a study of yellow fever vaccine responses in identical twins. From the RT-PCR reads, TCRdb called clonotypes with MiXCR, one entry per CDR3 protein. The sample includes around 2,800 distinct CDR3 sequences, 80% of them seen just once. The source material was T cells from blood (PBMCs), unsorted or a sorted subset (not recorded which), sampled before or after yellow fever vaccination (not recorded which). These receptors all come from a female donor who received the yellow fever vaccine. CDR3s include the opening cysteine and the closing phenylalanine or tryptophan. D genes are given only for firm matches. The size of a clone is reported for some rows only, either as once, few or many, or as a class for expanded clones.

v_call,d_call,clone_size,j_call,cdr3_aa,cdr3_nt
TRBV12-3/TRBV12-4,TRBD1,-,TRBJ1-3,CASSPGQGSTIYF,TGTGCCAGCAGCCCCGGACAGGGAAGCACCATATATTTT
TRBV11-1,-,-,TRBJ1-2,CASSPGGAGYGYTF,TGTGCCAGCAGCCCGGGGGGGGCCGGCTATGGCTACACCTTC
TRBV6-5,-,-,TRBJ1-5,CASSYGSGFNQPQHF,TGTGCCAGCAGTTATGGGTCAGGGTTCAATCAGCCCCAGCATTTT
TRBV4-3,TRBD1,-,TRBJ2-5,CASRRTGQETQYF,TGCGCCAGCAGACGGACAGGACAAGAGACCCAGTACTTC
TRBV2,-,-,TRBJ2-5,CASSRDLQETQYF,TGTGCCAGCAGTCGGGACCTCCAAGAGACCCAGTACTTC
TRBV11-1,TRBD2,-,TRBJ2-7,CASSLASSGSYEQYF,TGTGCCAGCAGCTTAGCGAGTAGCGGGAGTTACGAGCAGTACTTC
TRBV28,-,-,TRBJ2-1,CASSPSLNNNEQFF,TGTGCCAGCAGTCCTAGCTTAAACAACAATGAGCAGTTCTTC
TRBV4-3,-,-,TRBJ2-1,CASSPEFSYNEQFF,TGCGCCAGCAGCCCAGAGTTCTCATACAATGAGCAGTTCTTC
TRBV29-1,-,-,TRBJ2-1,CSVEWGDLNEQFF,TGCAGCGTTGAATGGGGAGACTTAAATGAGCAGTTCTTC
TRBV4-3,-,few,TRBJ1-3,CASSQAGRNTIYF,TGCGCCAGCAGCCAAGCAGGGAGAAACACCATATATTTT
TRBV28,TRBD2,-,TRBJ2-3,CASSFASGRLVDTQYF,TGTGCCAGCAGTTTCGCTAGCGGGAGGTTAGTTGATACGCAGTATTTT
TRBV29-1,-,-,TRBJ2-1,CSVEGGAYNEQFF,TGCAGCGTTGAAGGGGGGGCCTACAATGAGCAGTTCTTC
TRBV7-9,-,-,TRBJ2-7,CASDPTGTYEQYF,TGTGCCAGCGATCCGACTGGTACCTACGAGCAGTACTTC
TRBV7-8,-,-,TRBJ2-3,CASSPVGGVPDTQYF,TGTGCCAGCAGCCCTGTTGGGGGAGTTCCCGATACGCAGTATTTT
TRBV6-4,-,-,TRBJ1-6,CASRASDSHYTPNSPLHF,TGTGCCAGCAGAGCCTCCGACAGCCACTACACACCAAATTCACCCCTCCACTTT
TRBV10-1,TRBD2,-,TRBJ2-1,CASSEPAGVGLNEQFF,TGCGCCAGCAGTGAGCCAGCGGGGGTGGGGTTAAATGAGCAGTTCTTC
TRBV21-1,-,-,TRBJ2-3,CASSKWGAKPSSTDTQYF,TGTGCCAGCAGCAAATGGGGTGCAAAGCCTTCTAGCACAGATACGCAGTATTTT
TRBV25-1,TRBD1,few,TRBJ1-1,CASSEGQGMITEAFF,TGTGCCAGCAGTGAGGGACAGGGGATGATCACTGAAGCTTTCTTT
TRBV2,TRBD2,-,TRBJ2-5,CASSERTSGRASQETQYF,TGTGCCAGCAGTGAGCGTACTAGCGGGAGGGCCTCACAAGAGACCCAGTACTTC
TRBV12-3/TRBV12-4,-,few,TRBJ2-5,CASTLSRGFQETQYF,TGTGCCAGCACGCTCTCGCGGGGATTCCAAGAGACCCAGTACTTC
TRBV4-2,-,-,TRBJ1-1,CASSPVAGDTEAFF,TGTGCCAGCAGCCCCGTGGCAGGGGACACTGAAGCTTTCTTT
TRBV7-8,-,-,TRBJ1-1,CASSLGEPGLNTEAFF,TGTGCCAGCAGCTTAGGGGAGCCGGGGTTGAACACTGAAGCTTTCTTT
TRBV7-2,-,few,TRBJ2-7,CASSLPTLGKLGEQYF,TGTGCCAGCAGCTTACCGACCTTAGGAAAACTGGGCGAGCAGTACTTC
TRBV6-5,TRBD2,-,TRBJ2-7,CASSYSPGGSYEQYF,TGTGCCAGCAGTTACTCGCCGGGGGGATCGTACGAGCAGTACTTC
TRBV10-1,-,-,TRBJ1-1,CASSENDMGPGVTEAFF,TGCGCCAGCAGTGAGAATGATATGGGGCCGGGGGTTACTGAAGCTTTCTTT
TRBV29-1,-,-,TRBJ2-7,CSVEEGLEQYF,TGCAGCGTTGAAGAGGGCCTCGAGCAGTACTTC
TRBV6-1,TRBD1,few,TRBJ1-2,CASNRGGPYGYTF,TGTGCCAGCAACAGGGGGGGACCCTATGGCTACACCTTC
TRBV18,-,few,TRBJ2-5,CASSPWPGGFQETQYF,TGTGCCAGCTCACCATGGCCCGGGGGCTTCCAAGAGACCCAGTACTTC
TRBV11-3,TRBD2,few,TRBJ2-7,CASSLAVSGSRKEQYF,TGTGCCAGCAGCTTAGCAGTTAGCGGGAGTAGGAAAGAGCAGTACTTC
TRBV6-1,TRBD1,-,TRBJ1-1,CASSQDRGSEAFF,TGTGCCAGCAGTCAGGACAGGGGGTCGGAAGCTTTCTTT
TRBV29-1,-,-,TRBJ1-2,CSVGSRGGYYGYTF,TGCAGCGTTGGATCGCGGGGGGGGTACTATGGCTACACCTTC
TRBV11-2,TRBD2,-,TRBJ2-1,CASSFSSGRSDEQFF,TGTGCCAGCAGCTTCTCTAGCGGGAGGTCCGATGAGCAGTTCTTC
TRBV7-2,-,-,TRBJ2-5,CASSLNAQTIFETQYF,TGTGCCAGCAGCCTAAACGCACAGACTATTTTTGAGACCCAGTACTTC
TRBV20-1,TRBD2,-,TRBJ2-1,CSAWGLEPEQFF,TGCAGTGCCTGGGGACTAGAGCCTGAGCAGTTCTTC
TRBV2,-,-,TRBJ1-2,CASGEGGVYGYTF,TGTGCCAGCGGAGAGGGCGGGGTCTATGGCTACACCTTC
TRBV11-1,-,once,TRBJ1-5,CASSLRLINQPQHF,TGTGCCAGCAGCTTACGACTGATCAATCAGCCCCAGCATTTT
TRBV7-6,TRBD2,-,TRBJ2-1,CASSVTGGFYNEQFF,TGTGCCAGCAGCGTCACGGGGGGGTTCTACAATGAGCAGTTCTTC
TRBV4-1,-,-,TRBJ2-7,CASSQGTIYEQYF,TGCGCCAGCAGCCAAGGGACCATCTACGAGCAGTACTTC
TRBV11-3,-,-,TRBJ1-2,CASSLGTGLNGGYGYTF,TGTGCCAGCAGCTTAGGCACCGGATTGAACGGGGGTTATGGCTACACCTTC
TRBV20-1,TRBD2,few,TRBJ2-1,CSARPGTRYNEQFF,TGCAGTGCCCGACCCGGGACTAGATACAATGAGCAGTTCTTC
TRBV11-1,TRBD1,-,TRBJ1-2,CASSPNRGLYGYTF,TGTGCCAGCAGCCCAAACAGGGGGCTCTATGGCTACACCTTC
TRBV20-1,-,once,TRBJ2-3,CSGLRWKATDTQYF,TGCAGTGGACTCCGCTGGAAAGCCACAGATACGCAGTATTTT
TRBV4-3,-,once,TRBJ1-5,CASSQRVRRSNQPQHF,TGCGCCAGCAGCCAAAGGGTCCGGAGGAGCAATCAGCCCCAGCATTTT
TRBV5-8,-,-,TRBJ1-1,CASSLRGSRTEAFF,TGTGCCAGCAGCTTGAGGGGGTCGCGGACTGAAGCTTTCTTT
TRBV11-2,-,-,TRBJ1-1,CASSFLRQNTEAFF,TGTGCCAGCAGCTTTTTACGGCAGAACACTGAAGCTTTCTTT